This T cell receptor beta chain was sequenced during a study of blood T cell repertoires in COVID-19. Overall study: The analysed material was cDNA or gDNA that came from T cells, B-cell-depleted T cells, or PBMCs.

CDR3 length: 14 residues. Germline V gene data show CDR1 as MNHEY and CDR2 as SVGAGI. J gave up 10 bases and V 4 bases, and 12 bases lay outside the gene matches. Produced via immunoSEQ multiplex PCR; TCRdb's table is partial and in-frame only. The profile covers approximately 240,000 clones, with roughly 86% appearing a single time and 4% to 4.5% taken by the ten largest. The receptor's source is a middle-aged man with acute or convalescent COVID-19. This chain links TRBV6-5 with TRBJ1-1; TRBD1 matches 7 bases. Sequencing was done on a sample of peripheral blood. CDR3 amino acids: CASSLHSNRDRAFF. DNA for the CDR3: TGTGCCAGCAGTTTGCACTCGAACCGGGACAGAGCTTTCTTT.